The T cell receptor beta chain described here comes from a study of T cell changes during pregnancy in multiple sclerosis. The protocol was immunoSEQ multiplex PCR, while the TCRdb copy is restricted to in-frame clones and leaves out a portion. The sample shows around 100,000 clones, 92% of them seen only once. Per the germline V gene, CDR1 is SGHVS and CDR2 is FQNEAQ. With 5 bases removed from V and 1 base from J, the gap between germline ends came to 12 bases. The CDR3 spans 14 residues. The sequenced sample was peripheral blood, obtained after pregnancy. The sequence was obtained from a female donor with multiple sclerosis, enrolled in a pregnancy study. The J gene is TRBJ2-7, the V gene TRBV7-8; TRBD1 might be the D (5 bases). In DNA, the CDR3 is TGTGCCAGCAGCCTCAGCAGGGTGTCCTACGAGCAGTACTTC. Translating it yields CASSLSRVSYEQYF.